The next 8 T cell receptor beta chains were all read from a single sample in a study of T cell responses to AZD1222 COVID-19 vaccine (dated by TCRdb to 2020 to 2022). The method was the immunoSEQ multiplex PCR assay. The source is immuneACCESS, and TCRdb retained only in-frame sequences with V and J called. Part of the clones is not carried over; for the studies checked, unresolved V genes explain less than half of this, and the remainder is unexplained. Recorded for this sample are around 110,000 clones; under 95% of them occurred a single time. 20% to 25% of the sample belongs to the ten largest clones. The time point label corresponds to: baseline before first vaccination. The sample consisted of peripheral blood, taken on day 0 of AZD1222 vaccination. The source is an adult in good health.

The chain uses TRBV4-2 and TRBJ2-7; 13 nucleotides agree with TRBD2. CDR3 length: 15 residues. The germline V gene encodes CDR1 LGHNA and CDR2 YNFKEQ. V trimming: 4 bases; J trimming: 2 bases; junction bases outside the gene matches: 2. CDR3 DNA sequence: TGTGCCAGCAGCCCCACTAGCGGGGGGGCCTACGAGCAGTACTTC. Translation: CASSPTSGGAYEQYF.

The gene calls are TRBV6-5 and TRBJ2-7; TRBD2 aligns across 12 bases. Germline V gives CDR1 MNHEY, CDR2 SVGAGI. This CDR3 region has 14 residues. V shed 8 bases and J 3 bases; nucleotides not matched to a gene: 5. CDR3 residues: CASGGLAGNYEQYF. As DNA, the CDR3 is TGTGCCAGCGGAGGACTAGCGGGGAACTACGAGCAGTACTTC.

This rearrangement joins TRBV15 to TRBJ1-6; D is uncertain. This CDR3 has 14 amino acids. V was trimmed by 1 base and J by 4 bases, leaving 5 bases between them. Germline CDR1 reads LNHNV; CDR2 reads YYDKDF (reference sequence). DNA for the CDR3: TGTGCCACCAGCAGAGGTCAATATAATTCACCCCTCCACTTT. It translates to CATSRGQYNSPLHF.

V gene TRBV9 combines with J gene TRBJ1-5, with 10 bases matching TRBD1. Germline-derived CDR1 and CDR2 are SGDLS and YYNGEE. This CDR3 is 16 amino acids long. Trimming at V came to 0 bases and at J to 4 bases, leaving 4 bases not matched to a gene. CDR3 coding DNA: TGTGCCAGCAGCGTAGGTTCGGACAGGGGGAATCAGCCCCAGCATTTT. Protein sequence: CASSVGSDRGNQPQHF.

The rearrangement uses TRBV7-9 and TRBJ2-5; TRBD1 aligns across 7 bases. After removal of 5 bases from V and 1 base from J, the junction contained 7 bases not matched to a gene. Germline lookup yields CDR1 SEHNR and CDR2 FQNEAQ (reference sequence). There are 15 residues in the CDR3. The CDR3 DNA follows: TGTGCCAGCAGCACCGGACAGGCCCTCCAAGAGACCCAGTACTTC. It is translated as CASSTGQALQETQYF.

The chain couples TRBV3-1 (or the pseudogene TRBV3-2) to TRBJ1-3; D not resolved. The V gene's germline CDR1 is LGHDT and CDR2 YNNKEL (reference sequence). V was cut by 0 bases and J by 4 bases, with 10 bases left in between. CDR3 size: 15 residues. The CDR3 nucleotides are TGTGCCAGCAGCCAAGAATCCGGGCTCGGAAACACCATATATTTT. Protein sequence: CASSQESGLGNTIYF.

This chain links TRBV12-3 or TRBV12-4 with TRBJ2-7; D possibly corresponds to TRBD1 (6 bases). CDR3 length: 12 amino acids. V lost 6 bases, J lost 4 bases, and 10 bases lay in between. The CDR3 loop reads CASRKQGYEQYF. The DNA of the CDR3 is TGTGCCAGCAGGAAACAGGGTTACGAGCAGTACTTC.

This clone came up once. The V call is TRBV7-9, the J call TRBJ2-5; D gene ambiguous. CDR1 is SEHNR, CDR2 FQNEAQ, per germline (reference sequence). V was trimmed by 2 bases and J by 7 bases, leaving 14 bases between them. The CDR3 is 14 amino acids. The CDR3 DNA sequence: TGTGCCAGCAGCTTAAGGGAAGATGATTGGACCCAGTACTTC. Its protein product is CASSLREDDWTQYF.